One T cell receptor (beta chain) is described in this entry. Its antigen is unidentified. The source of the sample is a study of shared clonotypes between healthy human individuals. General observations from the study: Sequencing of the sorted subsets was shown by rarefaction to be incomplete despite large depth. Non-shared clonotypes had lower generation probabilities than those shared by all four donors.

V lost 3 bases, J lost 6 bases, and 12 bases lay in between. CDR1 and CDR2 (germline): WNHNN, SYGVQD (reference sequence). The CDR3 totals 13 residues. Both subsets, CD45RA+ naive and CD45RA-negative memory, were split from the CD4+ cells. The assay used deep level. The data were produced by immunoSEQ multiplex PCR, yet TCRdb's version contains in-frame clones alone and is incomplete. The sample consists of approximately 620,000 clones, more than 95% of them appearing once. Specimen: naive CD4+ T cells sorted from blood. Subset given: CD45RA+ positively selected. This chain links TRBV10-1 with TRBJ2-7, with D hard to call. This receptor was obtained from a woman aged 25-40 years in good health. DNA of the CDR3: TGCGCCAGCAGTGAAGTCAGAGAGGCCGAGCAGTACTTC. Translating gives CASSEVREAEQYF.